This T cell receptor beta chain was obtained from a study of T cell clones after liver transplantation. Profiled with immunoSEQ multiplex PCR; TCRdb holds only in-frame clones, not every one. Of tens of thousands of clones listed, around 75% are singletons. The CDR3 is made up of 15 amino acids. The germline V and J ends were trimmed by 2 bases and 2 bases, with 10 bases remaining between them. In germline, CDR1 is MNHNS, CDR2 SASEGT. The V gene is TRBV6-1, the J gene TRBJ2-1; weak D call: TRBD2 (5 bases). The TCR comes from a human patient who received a liver transplant. A subset of T cells may come from the graft donor. The input for sequencing was CD8+ T cells from blood, taken 54 months after liver transplant. This chain's CDR3 is CASSETGRPYNEQFF. The CDR3 region has the DNA TGTGCCAGCAGTGAAACGGGAAGACCCTACAATGAGCAGTTCTTC.